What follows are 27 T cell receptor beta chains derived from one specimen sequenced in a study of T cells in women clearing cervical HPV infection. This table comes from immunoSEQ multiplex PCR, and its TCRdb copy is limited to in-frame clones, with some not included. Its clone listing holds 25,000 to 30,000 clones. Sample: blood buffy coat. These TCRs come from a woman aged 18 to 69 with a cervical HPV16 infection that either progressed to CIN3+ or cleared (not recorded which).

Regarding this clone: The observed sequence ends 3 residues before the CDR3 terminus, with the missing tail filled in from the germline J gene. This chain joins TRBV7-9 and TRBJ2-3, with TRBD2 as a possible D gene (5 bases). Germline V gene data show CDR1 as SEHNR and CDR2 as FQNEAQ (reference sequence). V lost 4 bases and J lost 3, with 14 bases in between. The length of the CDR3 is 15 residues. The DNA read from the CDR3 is TGTGCCAGCAGCTCCCCTAGCTTTCGGACAGATACG. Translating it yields CASSSPSFRTDT. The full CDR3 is CASSSPSFRTDTQYF.

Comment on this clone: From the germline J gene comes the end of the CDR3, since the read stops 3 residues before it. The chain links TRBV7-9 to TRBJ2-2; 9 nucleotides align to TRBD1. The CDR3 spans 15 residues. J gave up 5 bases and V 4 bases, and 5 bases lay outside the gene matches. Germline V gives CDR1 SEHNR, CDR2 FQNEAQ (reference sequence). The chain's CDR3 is CASSSRDRDTGELFF. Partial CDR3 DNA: TGTGCCAGCAGCTCAAGGGACAGGGATACCGGGGAG.

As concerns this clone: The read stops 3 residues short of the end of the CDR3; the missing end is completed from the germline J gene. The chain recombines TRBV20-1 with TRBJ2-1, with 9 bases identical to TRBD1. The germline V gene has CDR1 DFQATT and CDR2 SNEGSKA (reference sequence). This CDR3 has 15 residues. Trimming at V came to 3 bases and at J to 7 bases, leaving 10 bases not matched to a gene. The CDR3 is CSARPWTGEKNEQFF. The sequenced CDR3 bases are TGCAGTGCTAGGCCTTGGACAGGGGAAAAGAATGAG.

The CDR3 DNA, read in part, is TGCAGTGCTTCCTCTCCGACTGGGTTCGGCACTGAA. Residues: CSASSPTGFGTE. From start to end, the CDR3 is CSASSPTGFGTEAFF. This chain connects TRBV20-1 to TRBJ1-1, with D uncertain. The read halts 3 residues ahead of the CDR3 end, with the missing end drawn from the germline J gene. Germline assignment: CDR1 DFQATT and CDR2 SNEGSKA (reference sequence). This CDR3 spans 15 amino acids. Trimming cost V 5 bases and J 4 bases, with 20 bases left between them.

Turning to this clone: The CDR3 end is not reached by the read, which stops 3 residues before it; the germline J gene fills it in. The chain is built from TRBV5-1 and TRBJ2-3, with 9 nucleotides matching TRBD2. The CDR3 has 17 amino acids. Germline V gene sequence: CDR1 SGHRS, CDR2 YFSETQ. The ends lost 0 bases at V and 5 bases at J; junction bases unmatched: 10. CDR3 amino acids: CASSLAKGGGAGDTQYF. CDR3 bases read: TGCGCCAGCAGCTTGGCCAAAGGCGGGGGGGCCGGAGATACG.

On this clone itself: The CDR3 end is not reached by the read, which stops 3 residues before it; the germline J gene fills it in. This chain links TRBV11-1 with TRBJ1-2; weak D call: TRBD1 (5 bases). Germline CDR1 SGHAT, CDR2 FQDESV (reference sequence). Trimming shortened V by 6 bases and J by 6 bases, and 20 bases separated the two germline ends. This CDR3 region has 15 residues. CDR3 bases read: TGTGCCAGCAGAAACCACAGGAATGGTAGGGATGGC. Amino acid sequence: CASRNHRNGRDG. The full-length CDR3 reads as CASRNHRNGRDGYTF. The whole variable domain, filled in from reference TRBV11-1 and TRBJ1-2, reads EAEVAQSPRYKITEKSQAVAFWCDPISGHATLYWYRQILGQGPELLVQFQDESVVDDSQLPKDRFSAERLKGVDSTLKIQPAELGDSAMYLCASRNHRNGRDGYTFGSGTRLTVV.

The sequenced CDR3 bases are TGTGCCAGCAGCTTGGTTTCCGGGGATGGC. Translation: CASSLVSGDG. The whole CDR3 region reads CASSLVSGDGYTF. V gene TRBV5-5 combines with J gene TRBJ1-2; the D is unclear. The read gets to within 3 residues of the CDR3 end, and the germline J gene fills in the rest. V gave up 0 bases and J gave up 6 bases, with 9 bases separating them. Germline lookup yields CDR1 SGHKS and CDR2 YYEKEE (reference sequence). The CDR3 sequence is 13 residues long.

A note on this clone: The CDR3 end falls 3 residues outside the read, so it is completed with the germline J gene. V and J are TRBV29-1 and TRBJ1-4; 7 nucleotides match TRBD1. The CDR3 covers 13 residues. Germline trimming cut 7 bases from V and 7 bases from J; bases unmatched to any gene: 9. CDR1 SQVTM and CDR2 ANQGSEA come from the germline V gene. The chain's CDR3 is CSAVDREGEKLFF. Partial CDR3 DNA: TGCAGCGCCGTCGACAGGGAGGGTGAAAAA. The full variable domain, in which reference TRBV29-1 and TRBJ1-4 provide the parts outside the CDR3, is SAVISQKPSRDICQRGTSLTIQCQVDSQVTMMFWYRQQPGQSLTLIATANQGSEATYESGFVIDKFPISRPNLTFSTLTVSNMSPEDSSIYLCSAVDREGEKLFFGSGTQLSVL.

The CDR3 here is CASSQPSEGVHSYNEQFF. The DNA read from the CDR3 is TGCGCCAGCAGTCAACCCAGCGAGGGGGTTCACTCCTACAATGAG. The chain is built from TRBV23-1 and TRBJ2-1; TRBD1 is a possible D gene (6 bases). Coverage ceases 3 residues before the CDR3 finishes, and the germline J gene fills in the end. TRBV23-1 is reported as an ORF; its role is uncertain. The CDR3 is made up of 18 amino acids. Trimming left V 2 bases short and J 0 bases short, with 17 bases between.

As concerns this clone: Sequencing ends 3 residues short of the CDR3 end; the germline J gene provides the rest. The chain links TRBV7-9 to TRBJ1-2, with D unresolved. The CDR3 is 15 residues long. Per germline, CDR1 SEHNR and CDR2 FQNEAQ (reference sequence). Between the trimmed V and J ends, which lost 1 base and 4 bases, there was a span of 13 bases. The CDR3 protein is CASSLGTDLGYGYTF. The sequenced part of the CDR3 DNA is TGTGCCAGCAGCTTAGGGACTGACCTGGGCTATGGC.

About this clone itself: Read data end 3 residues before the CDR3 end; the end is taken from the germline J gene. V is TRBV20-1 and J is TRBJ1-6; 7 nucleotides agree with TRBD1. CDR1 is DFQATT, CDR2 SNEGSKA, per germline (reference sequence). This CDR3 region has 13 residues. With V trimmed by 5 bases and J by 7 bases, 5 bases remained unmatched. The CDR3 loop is CSASTGRNSPLHF. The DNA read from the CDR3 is TGCAGTGCTTCGACAGGGAGAAATTCACCC.

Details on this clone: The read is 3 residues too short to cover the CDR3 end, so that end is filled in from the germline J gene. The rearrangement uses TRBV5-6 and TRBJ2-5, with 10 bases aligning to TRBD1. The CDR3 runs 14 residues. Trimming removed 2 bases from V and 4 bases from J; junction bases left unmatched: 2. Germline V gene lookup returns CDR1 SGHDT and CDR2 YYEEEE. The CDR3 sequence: CASSFDRGLETQYF. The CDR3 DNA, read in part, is TGTGCCAGCAGCTTCGACAGGGGGCTAGAGACC. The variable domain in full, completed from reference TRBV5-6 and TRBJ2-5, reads DAGVTQSPTHLIKTRGQQVTLRCSPKSGHDTVSWYQQALGQGPQFIFQYYEEEERQRGNFPDRFSGHQFPNYSSELNVNALLLGDSALYLCASSFDRGLETQYFGPGTRLLVL.

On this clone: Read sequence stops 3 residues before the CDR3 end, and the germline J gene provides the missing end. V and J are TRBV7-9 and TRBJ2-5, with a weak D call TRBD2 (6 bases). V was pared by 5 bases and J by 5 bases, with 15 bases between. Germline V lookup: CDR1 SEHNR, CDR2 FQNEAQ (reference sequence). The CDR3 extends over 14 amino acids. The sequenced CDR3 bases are TGTGCCAGCAGCCACCGGGACTTTAACGAGACC. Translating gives CASSHRDFNET. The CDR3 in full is CASSHRDFNETQYF.

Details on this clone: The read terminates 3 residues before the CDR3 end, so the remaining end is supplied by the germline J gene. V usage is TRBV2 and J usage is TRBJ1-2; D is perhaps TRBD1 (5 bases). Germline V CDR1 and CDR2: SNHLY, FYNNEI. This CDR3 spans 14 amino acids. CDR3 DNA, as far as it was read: TGTGCCAGCAGTGAAGCCATTCAGGGTAGCCGC. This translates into CASSEAIQGSR. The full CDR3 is CASSEAIQGSRYTF.

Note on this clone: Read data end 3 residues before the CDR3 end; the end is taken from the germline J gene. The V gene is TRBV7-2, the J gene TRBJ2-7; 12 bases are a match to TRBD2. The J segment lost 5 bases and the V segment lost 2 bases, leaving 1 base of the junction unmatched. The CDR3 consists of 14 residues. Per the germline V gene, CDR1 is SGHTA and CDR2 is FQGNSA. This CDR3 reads CASSLLAGGNEQYF. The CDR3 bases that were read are TGTGCCAGCAGCTTACTAGCGGGGGGGAACGAG.

Incomplete CDR3 DNA: TGCAGTGCTAGGGCTAGCGGGGGGGAGACC. As protein: CSARASGGET. The CDR3 as a whole reads CSARASGGETQYF. This sequence joins TRBV20-1 and TRBJ2-5; 11 bases line up with TRBD2. The read falls 3 residues short of the CDR3 end, and the missing part is taken from the germline J gene. This CDR3 contains 13 residues. Germline V gene lookup returns CDR1 DFQATT and CDR2 SNEGSKA (reference sequence). Trimming at V came to 3 bases and at J to 5 bases, leaving 2 bases not matched to a gene.

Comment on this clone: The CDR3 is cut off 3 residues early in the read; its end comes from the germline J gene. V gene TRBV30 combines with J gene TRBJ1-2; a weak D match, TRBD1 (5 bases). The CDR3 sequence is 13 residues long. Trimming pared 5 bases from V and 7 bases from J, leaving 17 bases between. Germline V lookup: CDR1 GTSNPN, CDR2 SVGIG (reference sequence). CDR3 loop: CAWWGEGNTGYTF. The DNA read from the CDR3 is TGTGCCTGGTGGGGGGAGGGGAACACTGGC.

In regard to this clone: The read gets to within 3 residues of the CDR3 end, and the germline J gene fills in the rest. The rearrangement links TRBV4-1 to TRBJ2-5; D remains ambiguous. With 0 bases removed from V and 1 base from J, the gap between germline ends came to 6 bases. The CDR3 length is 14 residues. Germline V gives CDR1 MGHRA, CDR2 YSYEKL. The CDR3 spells CASSQDLLQETQYF. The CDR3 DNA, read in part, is TGCGCCAGCAGCCAAGATTTACTCCAAGAGACC.

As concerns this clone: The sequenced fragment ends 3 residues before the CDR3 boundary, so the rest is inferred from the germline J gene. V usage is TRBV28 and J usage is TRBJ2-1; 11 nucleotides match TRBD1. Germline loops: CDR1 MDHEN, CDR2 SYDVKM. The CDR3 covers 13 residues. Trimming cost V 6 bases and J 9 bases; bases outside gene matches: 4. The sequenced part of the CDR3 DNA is TGTGCCAGCAGGGGGACAGGGGGTCTTGAG. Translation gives CASRGTGGLE. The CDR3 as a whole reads CASRGTGGLEQFF. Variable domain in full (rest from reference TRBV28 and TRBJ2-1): DVKVTQSSRYLVKRTGEKVFLECVQDMDHENMFWYRQDPGLGLRLIYFSYDVKMKEKGDIPEGYSVSREKKERFSLILESASTNQTSMYLCASRGTGGLEQFFGPGTRLTVL.

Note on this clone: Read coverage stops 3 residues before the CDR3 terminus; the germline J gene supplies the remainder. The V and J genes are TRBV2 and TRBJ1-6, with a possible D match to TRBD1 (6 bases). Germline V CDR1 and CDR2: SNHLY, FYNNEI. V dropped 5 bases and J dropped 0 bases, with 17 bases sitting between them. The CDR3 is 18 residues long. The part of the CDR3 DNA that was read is TGTGCCAGCAGTTATCCGACAGGTCTGAGCTCCTATAATTCACCC. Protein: CASSYPTGLSSYNSP. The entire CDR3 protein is CASSYPTGLSSYNSPLHF.

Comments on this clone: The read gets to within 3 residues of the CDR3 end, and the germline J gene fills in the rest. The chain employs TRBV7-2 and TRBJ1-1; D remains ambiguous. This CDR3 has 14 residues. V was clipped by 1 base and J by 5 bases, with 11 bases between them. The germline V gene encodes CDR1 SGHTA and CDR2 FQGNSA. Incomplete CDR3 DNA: TGTGCCAGCAGCTTAGTTGAATCGGGGACTGAA. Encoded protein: CASSLVESGTE. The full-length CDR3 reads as CASSLVESGTEAFF. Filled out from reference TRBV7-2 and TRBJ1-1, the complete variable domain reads GAGVSQSPSNKVTEKGKDVELRCDPISGHTALYWYRQSLGQGLEFLIYFQGNSAPDKSGLPSDRFSAERTGGSVSTLTIQRTQQEDSAVYLCASSLVESGTEAFFGQGTRLTVV.

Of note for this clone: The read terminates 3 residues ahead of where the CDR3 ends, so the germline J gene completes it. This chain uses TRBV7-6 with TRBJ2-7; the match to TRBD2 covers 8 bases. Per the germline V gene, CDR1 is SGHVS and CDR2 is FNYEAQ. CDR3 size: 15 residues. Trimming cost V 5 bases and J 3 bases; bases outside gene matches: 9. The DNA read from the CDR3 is TGTGCCAGCAGCCTACGGGGGGGCCAGAGCTACGAG. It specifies CASSLRGGQSYE. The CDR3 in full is CASSLRGGQSYEQYF.

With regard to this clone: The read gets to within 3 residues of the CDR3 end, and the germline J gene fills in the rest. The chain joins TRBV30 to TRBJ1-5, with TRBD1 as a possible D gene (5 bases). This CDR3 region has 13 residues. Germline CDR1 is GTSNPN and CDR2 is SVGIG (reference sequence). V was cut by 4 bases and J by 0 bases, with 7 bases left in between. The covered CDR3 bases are TGTGCCTGGACGGGGGATAGCAATCAGCCC. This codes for CAWTGDSNQP. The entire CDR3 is CAWTGDSNQPQHF. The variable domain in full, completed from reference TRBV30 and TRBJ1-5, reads SQTIHQWPATLVQPVGSPLSLECTVEGTSNPNLYWYRQAAGRGLQLLFYSVGIGQISSEVPQNLSASRPQDRQFILSSKKLLLSDSGFYLCAWTGDSNQPQHFGDGTRLSIL.

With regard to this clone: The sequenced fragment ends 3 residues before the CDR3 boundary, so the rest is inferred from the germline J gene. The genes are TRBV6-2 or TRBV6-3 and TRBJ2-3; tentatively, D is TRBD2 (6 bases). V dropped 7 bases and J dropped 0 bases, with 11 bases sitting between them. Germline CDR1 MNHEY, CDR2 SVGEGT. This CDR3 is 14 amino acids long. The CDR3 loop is CASKDYGSTDTQYF. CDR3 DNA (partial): TGTGCCAGCAAGGACTACGGGAGCACAGATACG.

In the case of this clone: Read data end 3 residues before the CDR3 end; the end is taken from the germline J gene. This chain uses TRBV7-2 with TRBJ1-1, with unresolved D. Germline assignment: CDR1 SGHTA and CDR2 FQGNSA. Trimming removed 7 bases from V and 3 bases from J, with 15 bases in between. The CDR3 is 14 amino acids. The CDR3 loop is CASKEGGIHTEAFF. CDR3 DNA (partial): TGTGCCAGCAAAGAGGGCGGGATCCACACTGAA.

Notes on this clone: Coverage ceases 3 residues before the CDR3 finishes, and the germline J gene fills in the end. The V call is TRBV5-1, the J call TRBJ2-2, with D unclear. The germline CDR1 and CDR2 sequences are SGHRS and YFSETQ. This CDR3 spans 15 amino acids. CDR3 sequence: CASSPGEHSREKLFF. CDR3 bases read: TGCGCCAGCAGCCCGGGTGAACATTCTCGCGAAAAG.

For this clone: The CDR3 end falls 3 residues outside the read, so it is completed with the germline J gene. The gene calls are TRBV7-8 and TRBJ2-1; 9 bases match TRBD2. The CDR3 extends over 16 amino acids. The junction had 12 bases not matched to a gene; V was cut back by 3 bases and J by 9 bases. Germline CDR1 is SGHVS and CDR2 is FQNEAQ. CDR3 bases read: TGTGCCAGCAGCTTCGTAGCGGGGGCCACCACCAGTGAG. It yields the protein CASSFVAGATTSE. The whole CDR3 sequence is CASSFVAGATTSEQFF.